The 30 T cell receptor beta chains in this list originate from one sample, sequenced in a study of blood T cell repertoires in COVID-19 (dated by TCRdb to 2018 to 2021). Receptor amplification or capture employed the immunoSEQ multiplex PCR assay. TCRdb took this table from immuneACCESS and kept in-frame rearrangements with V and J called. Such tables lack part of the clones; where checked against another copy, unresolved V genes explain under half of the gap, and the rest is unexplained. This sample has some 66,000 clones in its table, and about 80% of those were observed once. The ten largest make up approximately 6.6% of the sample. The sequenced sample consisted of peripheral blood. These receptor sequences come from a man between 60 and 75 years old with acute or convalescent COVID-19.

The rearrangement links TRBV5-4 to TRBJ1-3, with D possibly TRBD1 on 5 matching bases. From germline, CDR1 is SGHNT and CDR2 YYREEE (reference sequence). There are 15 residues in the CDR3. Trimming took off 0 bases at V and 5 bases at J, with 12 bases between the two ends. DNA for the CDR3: TGTGCCAGCAGCTTGGAGATGGGGGGGAGAAACACCATATATTTT. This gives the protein CASSLEMGGRNTIYF.

The CDR3 is CASSIGTGNSPLHF. The CDR3, as DNA: TGTGCCAGTAGTATAGGGACAGGGAACTCACCCCTCCACTTT. The genes are TRBV19 and TRBJ1-6, with 8 bases that match TRBD1. V lost 1 base to trimming and J lost 10 bases; unmatched junction nucleotides: 3. Germline lookup yields CDR1 LNHDA and CDR2 SQIVND (reference sequence). The CDR3 has 14 residues.

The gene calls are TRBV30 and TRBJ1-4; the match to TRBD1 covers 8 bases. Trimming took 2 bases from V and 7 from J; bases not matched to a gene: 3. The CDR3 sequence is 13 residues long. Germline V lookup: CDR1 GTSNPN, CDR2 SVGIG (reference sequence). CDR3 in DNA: TGTGCCTGGAGTCAGGGGGCAGGTGAAAAACTGTTTTTT. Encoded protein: CAWSQGAGEKLFF.

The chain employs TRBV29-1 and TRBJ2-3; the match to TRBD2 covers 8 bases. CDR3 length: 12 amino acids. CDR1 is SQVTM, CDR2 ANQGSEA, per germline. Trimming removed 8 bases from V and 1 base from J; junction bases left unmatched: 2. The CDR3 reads CSISGGTDTQYF. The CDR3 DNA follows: TGCAGCATTAGCGGGGGCACAGATACGCAGTATTTT.

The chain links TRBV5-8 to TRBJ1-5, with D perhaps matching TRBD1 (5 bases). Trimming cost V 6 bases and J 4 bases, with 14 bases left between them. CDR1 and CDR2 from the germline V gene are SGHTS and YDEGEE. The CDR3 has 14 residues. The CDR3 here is CASTFEGRNQPQHF. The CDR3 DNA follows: TGTGCCAGCACCTTTGAGGGGAGGAATCAGCCCCAGCATTTT.

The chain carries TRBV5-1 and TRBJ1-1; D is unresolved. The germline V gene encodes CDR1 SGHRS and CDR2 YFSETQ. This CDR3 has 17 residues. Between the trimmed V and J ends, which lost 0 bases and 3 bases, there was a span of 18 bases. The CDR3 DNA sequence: TGCGCCAGCAGCTTGGTTCGGGGAAGAGGAGTGGACACTGAAGCTTTCTTT. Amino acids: CASSLVRGRGVDTEAFF.

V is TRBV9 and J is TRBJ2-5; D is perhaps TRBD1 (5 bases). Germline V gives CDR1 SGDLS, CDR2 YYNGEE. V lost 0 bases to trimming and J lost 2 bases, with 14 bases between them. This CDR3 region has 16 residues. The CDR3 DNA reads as TGTGCCAGCAGCGTAGCTGGCATAAGGGGACAAGAGACCCAGTACTTC. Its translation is CASSVAGIRGQETQYF.

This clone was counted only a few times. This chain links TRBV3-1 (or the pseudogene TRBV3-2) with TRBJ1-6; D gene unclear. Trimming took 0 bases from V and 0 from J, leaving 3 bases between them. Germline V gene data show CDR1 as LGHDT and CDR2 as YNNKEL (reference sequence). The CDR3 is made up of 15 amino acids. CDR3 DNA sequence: TGTGCCAGCAGCCAAGATAGCTCCTATAATTCACCCCTCCACTTT. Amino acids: CASSQDSSYNSPLHF.

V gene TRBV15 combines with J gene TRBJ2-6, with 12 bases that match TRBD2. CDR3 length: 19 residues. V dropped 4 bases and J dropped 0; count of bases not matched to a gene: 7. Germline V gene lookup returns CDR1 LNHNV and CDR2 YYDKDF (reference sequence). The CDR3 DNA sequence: TGTGCCACCAGCATGTACACTAGCGGGGGGTACTCTGGGGCCAACGTCCTGACTTTC. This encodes CATSMYTSGGYSGANVLTF.

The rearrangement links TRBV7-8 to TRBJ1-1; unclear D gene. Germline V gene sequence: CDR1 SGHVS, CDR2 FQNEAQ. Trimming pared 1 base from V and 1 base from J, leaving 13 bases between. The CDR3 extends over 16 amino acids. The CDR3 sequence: CASSLGADWGNTEAFF. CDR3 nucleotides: TGTGCCAGCAGCTTAGGCGCGGACTGGGGGAACACTGAAGCTTTCTTT.

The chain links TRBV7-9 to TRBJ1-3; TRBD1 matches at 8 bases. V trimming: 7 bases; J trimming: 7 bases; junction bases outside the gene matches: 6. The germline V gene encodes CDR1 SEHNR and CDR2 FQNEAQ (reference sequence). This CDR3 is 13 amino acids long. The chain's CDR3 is CASTQDRDNTIYF. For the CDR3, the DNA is TGTGCCAGCACTCAGGACAGGGACAACACCATATATTTT.

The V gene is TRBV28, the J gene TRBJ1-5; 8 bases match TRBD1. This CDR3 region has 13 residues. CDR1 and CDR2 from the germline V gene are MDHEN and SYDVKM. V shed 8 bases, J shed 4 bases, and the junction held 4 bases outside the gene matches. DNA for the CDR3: TGTGCCAGCCACCAGGGGGCTAATCAGCCCCAGCATTTT. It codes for CASHQGANQPQHF.

CDR3 loop: CATSADGRQGGTQYF. The CDR3 bases are TGTGCCACCAGCGCAGATGGCCGACAGGGAGGGACCCAGTACTTC. The chain has TRBV15 and TRBJ2-5; D may be TRBD1 (7 bases). Germline V gives CDR1 LNHNV, CDR2 YYDKDF (reference sequence). Between the trimmed V and J ends, which lost 5 bases and 7 bases, there was a span of 20 bases. The CDR3 contains 15 residues.

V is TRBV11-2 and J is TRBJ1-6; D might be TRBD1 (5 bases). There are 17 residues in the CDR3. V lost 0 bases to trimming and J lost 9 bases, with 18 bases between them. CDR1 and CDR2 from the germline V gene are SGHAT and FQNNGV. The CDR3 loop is CASSLEPQGRKTSPLHF. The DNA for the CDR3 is TGTGCCAGCAGCTTAGAGCCCCAGGGTCGGAAGACTTCACCCCTCCACTTT.

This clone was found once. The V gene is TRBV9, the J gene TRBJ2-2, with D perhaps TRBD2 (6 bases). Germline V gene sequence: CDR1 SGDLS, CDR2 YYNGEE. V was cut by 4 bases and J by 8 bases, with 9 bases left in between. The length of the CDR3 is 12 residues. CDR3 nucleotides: TGTGCCAGCAGCCGCGCGGGAGGGGAGCTGTTTTTT. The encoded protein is CASSRAGGELFF.

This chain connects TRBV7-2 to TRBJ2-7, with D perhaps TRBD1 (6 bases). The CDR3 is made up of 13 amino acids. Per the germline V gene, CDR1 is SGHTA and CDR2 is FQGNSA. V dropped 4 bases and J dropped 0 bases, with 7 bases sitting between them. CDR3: CASSSGHSYEQYF. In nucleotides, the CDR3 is TGTGCCAGCAGCTCGGGACACTCCTACGAGCAGTACTTC. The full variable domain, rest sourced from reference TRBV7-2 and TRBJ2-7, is GAGVSQSPSNKVTEKGKDVELRCDPISGHTALYWYRQSLGQGLEFLIYFQGNSAPDKSGLPSDRFSAERTGGSVSTLTIQRTQQEDSAVYLCASSSGHSYEQYFGPGTRLTVT.

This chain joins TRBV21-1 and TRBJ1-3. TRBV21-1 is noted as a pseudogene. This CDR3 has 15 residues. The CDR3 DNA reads TGTGCCAGCAGTAGCGCGAGTTTAGCTGGAAACACCATATATTTT. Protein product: CASSSASLAGNTIYF.

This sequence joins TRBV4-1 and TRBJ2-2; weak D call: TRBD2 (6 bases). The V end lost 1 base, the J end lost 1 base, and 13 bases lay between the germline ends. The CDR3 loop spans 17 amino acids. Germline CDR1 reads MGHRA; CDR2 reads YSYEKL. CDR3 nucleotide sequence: TGCGCCAGCAGCCAAGTTCCTTACGGGGGGAACACCGGGGAGCTGTTTTTT. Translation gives CASSQVPYGGNTGELFF.

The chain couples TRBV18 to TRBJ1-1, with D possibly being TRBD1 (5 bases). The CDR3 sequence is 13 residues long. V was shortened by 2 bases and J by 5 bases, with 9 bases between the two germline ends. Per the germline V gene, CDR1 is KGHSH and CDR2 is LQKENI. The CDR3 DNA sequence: TGTGCCAGCTCACCAGGGCCAGGGACTGAAGCTTTCTTT. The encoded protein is CASSPGPGTEAFF. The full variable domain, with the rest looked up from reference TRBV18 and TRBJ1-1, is NAGVMQNPRHLVRRRGQEARLRCSPMKGHSHVYWYRQLPEEGLKFMVYLQKENIIDESGMPKERFSAEFPKEGPSILRIQQVVRGDSAAYFCASSPGPGTEAFFGQGTRLTVV.

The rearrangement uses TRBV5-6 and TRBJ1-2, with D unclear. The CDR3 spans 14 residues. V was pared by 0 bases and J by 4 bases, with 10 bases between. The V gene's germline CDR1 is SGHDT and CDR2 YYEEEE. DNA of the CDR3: TGTGCCAGCAGCTTGGGAAGTGTTAGCTATGGCTACACCTTC. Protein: CASSLGSVSYGYTF.

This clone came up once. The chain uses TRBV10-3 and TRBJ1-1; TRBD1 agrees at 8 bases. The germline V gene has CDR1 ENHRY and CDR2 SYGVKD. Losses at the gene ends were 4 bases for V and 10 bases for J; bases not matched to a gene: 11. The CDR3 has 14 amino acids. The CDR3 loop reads CAISAQLDRASAFF. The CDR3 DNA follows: TGTGCCATCAGTGCACAACTGGACAGGGCTTCAGCTTTCTTT.

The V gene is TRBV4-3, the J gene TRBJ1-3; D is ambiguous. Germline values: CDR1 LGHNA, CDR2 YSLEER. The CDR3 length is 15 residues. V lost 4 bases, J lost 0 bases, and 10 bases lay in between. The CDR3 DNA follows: TGCGCCAGCAGCCCTAGCGGGAGCTCTGGAAACACCATATATTTT. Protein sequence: CASSPSGSSGNTIYF.

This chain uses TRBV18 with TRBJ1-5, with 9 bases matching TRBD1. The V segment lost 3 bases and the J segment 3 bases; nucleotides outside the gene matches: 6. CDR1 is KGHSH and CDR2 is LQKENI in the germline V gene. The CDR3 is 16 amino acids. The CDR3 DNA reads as TGTGCCAGCTCACCGTCACAGGGGGCCGCCAATCAGCCCCAGCATTTT. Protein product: CASSPSQGAANQPQHF.

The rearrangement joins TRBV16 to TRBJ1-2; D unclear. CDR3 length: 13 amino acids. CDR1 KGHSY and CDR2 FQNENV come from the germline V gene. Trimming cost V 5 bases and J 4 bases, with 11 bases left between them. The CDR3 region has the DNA TGTGCCAGCAGCGTGGAACCGGGCTATGGCTACACCTTC. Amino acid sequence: CASSVEPGYGYTF.

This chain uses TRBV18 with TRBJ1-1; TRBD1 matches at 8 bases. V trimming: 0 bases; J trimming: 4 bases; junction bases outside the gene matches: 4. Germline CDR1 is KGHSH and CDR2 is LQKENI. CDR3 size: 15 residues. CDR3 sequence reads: CASSPPQGASTEAFF. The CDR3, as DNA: TGTGCCAGCTCACCACCGCAGGGGGCGAGCACTGAAGCTTTCTTT. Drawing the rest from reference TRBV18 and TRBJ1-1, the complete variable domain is NAGVMQNPRHLVRRRGQEARLRCSPMKGHSHVYWYRQLPEEGLKFMVYLQKENIIDESGMPKERFSAEFPKEGPSILRIQQVVRGDSAAYFCASSPPQGASTEAFFGQGTRLTVV.

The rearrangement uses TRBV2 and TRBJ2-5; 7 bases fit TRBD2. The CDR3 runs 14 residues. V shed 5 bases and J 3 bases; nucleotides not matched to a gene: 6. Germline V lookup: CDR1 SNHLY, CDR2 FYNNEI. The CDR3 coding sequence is TGTGCCAGCAGTAGGGAAGCGGGGAAAGAGACCCAGTACTTC. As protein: CASSREAGKETQYF.

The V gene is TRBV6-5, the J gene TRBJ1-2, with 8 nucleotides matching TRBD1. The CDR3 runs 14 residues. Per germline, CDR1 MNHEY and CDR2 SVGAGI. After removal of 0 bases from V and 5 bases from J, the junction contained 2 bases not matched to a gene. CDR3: CASSYSWTGYGYTF. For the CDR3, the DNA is TGTGCCAGCAGTTACTCTTGGACAGGGTATGGCTACACCTTC.

The CDR3 loop is CSASLGAEETQYF. As DNA, the CDR3 is TGCAGTGCTAGTTTGGGGGCGGAGGAGACCCAGTACTTC. V is TRBV20-1 and J is TRBJ2-5; a weak D match, TRBD1 (6 bases). V lost 3 bases and J 5 bases, leaving 13 bases between the germline ends. Germline V gene data show CDR1 as DFQATT and CDR2 as SNEGSKA (reference sequence). CDR3 length: 13 amino acids.

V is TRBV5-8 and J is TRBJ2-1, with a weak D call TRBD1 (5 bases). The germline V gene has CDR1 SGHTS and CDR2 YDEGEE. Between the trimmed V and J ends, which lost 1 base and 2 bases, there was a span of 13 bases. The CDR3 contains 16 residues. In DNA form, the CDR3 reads TGTGCCAGCAGCTTGTCGGTCAGGGTTGCCTACAATGAGCAGTTCTTC. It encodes CASSLSVRVAYNEQFF.

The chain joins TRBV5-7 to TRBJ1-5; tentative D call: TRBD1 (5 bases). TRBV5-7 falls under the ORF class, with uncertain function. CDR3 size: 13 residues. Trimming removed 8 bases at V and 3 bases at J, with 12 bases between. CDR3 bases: TGTGCCAGATCCGGGGGACCCAATCAGCCCCAGCATTTT. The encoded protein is CARSGGPNQPQHF.